Following are 31 T cell receptor beta chains from one sample sequenced in a study of T cell responses to AZD1222 COVID-19 vaccine. TCRdb's table, derived via immunoSEQ multiplex PCR, lists solely in-frame clones and lacks some. Of about 110,000 clones listed, nearly 90% are singletons. This specimen consisted of peripheral blood, obtained on day 0 of AZD1222 vaccination. Every receptor here comes from an adult in good health.

This clone was counted a single time. The V call is TRBV19, the J call TRBJ1-6; no reliable D call. CDR1 is LNHDA and CDR2 is SQIVND in the germline V gene (reference sequence). Trimming removed 6 bases from V and 5 bases from J, with 17 bases in between. This CDR3 region has 16 residues. The CDR3 region is CASSNEKGIHNSPLHF. The CDR3 nucleotides read TGTGCCAGTAGCAACGAGAAGGGTATACATAATTCACCCCTCCACTTT.

The chain combines TRBV10-2 with TRBJ2-2; 9 bases map to TRBD1. Germline CDR1 WSHSY, CDR2 SAAADI. The length of the CDR3 is 16 residues. With V trimmed by 0 bases and J by 5 bases, 4 bases remained unmatched. For the CDR3, the DNA is TGCGCCAGCAGTGAGTCCGGGACAGGGATAACCGGGGAGCTGTTTTTT. Translating it yields CASSESGTGITGELFF.

Of note for this clone: Other DNA sequences of this sample code for an identical CDR3. This chain joins TRBV19 and TRBJ1-1, with a possible D match to TRBD1 (5 bases). This CDR3 comprises 13 residues. With 6 bases removed from V and 0 bases from J, the gap between germline ends came to 8 bases. Germline-derived CDR1 and CDR2 are LNHDA and SQIVND (reference sequence). CDR3 sequence (DNA): TGTGCCAGTAGCGGGACGGTGAACACTGAAGCTTTCTTT. Translating it yields CASSGTVNTEAFF.

This clone was seen just once. The rearrangement links TRBV15 to TRBJ1-4; 9 nucleotides agree with TRBD1. The J segment lost 7 bases and the V segment lost 0 bases, leaving 6 bases of the junction unmatched. The CDR3 has 16 residues. The germline V gene has CDR1 LNHNV and CDR2 YYDKDF (reference sequence). The CDR3 coding sequence is TGTGCCACCAGCAGAGACGGGACAGGGCGACGTGAAAAACTGTTTTTT. Translating it yields CATSRDGTGRREKLFF.

This clone was seen only once. The chain carries TRBV19 and TRBJ2-7; 13 nucleotides match TRBD2. This CDR3 is 16 amino acids long. Germline lookup yields CDR1 LNHDA and CDR2 SQIVND (reference sequence). The V segment lost 5 bases and the J segment 5 bases; nucleotides outside the gene matches: 9. The CDR3 nucleotides read TGTGCCAGTAGTCTCGGACTAGCGGGAGCGGTGGACGAGCAGTACTTC. This sequence encodes CASSLGLAGAVDEQYF.

The chain carries TRBV20-1 and TRBJ2-7; D unresolved. Germline loops: CDR1 DFQATT, CDR2 SNEGSKA (reference sequence). The CDR3 spans 12 residues. V lost 3 bases and J 3 bases, leaving 9 bases between the germline ends. The CDR3 nucleotides read TGCAGTGCTAGTACACCAAACTACGAGCAGTACTTC. Amino acid sequence: CSASTPNYEQYF.

The V and J genes are TRBV3-1 (or the pseudogene TRBV3-2) and TRBJ2-5, with 7 bases identical to TRBD2. Trimming cost V 1 base and J 2 bases; bases outside gene matches: 7. Germline CDR1 reads LGHDT; CDR2 reads YNNKEL (reference sequence). The CDR3 extends over 16 amino acids. In DNA, the CDR3 is TGTGCCAGCAGCCAAGGGAGCGGGGTAGATCAAGAGACCCAGTACTTC. Its translation: CASSQGSGVDQETQYF.

The chain carries TRBV29-1 and TRBJ1-4; no clear D gene. V lost 4 bases and J 0 bases, leaving 9 bases between the germline ends. This CDR3 is 14 amino acids long. CDR1 is SQVTM, CDR2 ANQGSEA, per germline. CDR3 DNA: TGCAGCGTTGGAGGGCCTGCAACTAATGAAAAACTGTTTTTT. Residues: CSVGGPATNEKLFF. The variable domain in full, with the rest retrieved from reference TRBV29-1 and TRBJ1-4, is SAVISQKPSRDICQRGTSLTIQCQVDSQVTMMFWYRQQPGQSLTLIATANQGSEATYESGFVIDKFPISRPNLTFSTLTVSNMSPEDSSIYLCSVGGPATNEKLFFGSGTQLSVL.

The chain has TRBV3-1 (or the pseudogene TRBV3-2) and TRBJ1-3; no definite D call. Between the trimmed V and J ends, which lost 5 bases and 0 bases, there was a span of 8 bases. CDR3 length equals 14 residues. Germline CDR1 is LGHDT and CDR2 is YNNKEL (reference sequence). The CDR3 spells CASSLGISGNTIYF. The CDR3 DNA follows: TGTGCCAGCAGCTTGGGGATCTCTGGAAACACCATATATTTT.

The chain couples TRBV4-2 to TRBJ1-1; weak D call: TRBD1 (6 bases). The CDR3 has 16 amino acids. Germline V gene data show CDR1 as LGHNA and CDR2 as YNFKEQ. Trimming took off 1 base at V and 4 bases at J, with 16 bases between the two ends. The CDR3 DNA is TGTGCCAGCAGCCAAGGAGGTGCAGGGGTAGGCACTGAAGCTTTCTTT. Translation: CASSQGGAGVGTEAFF.

The gene calls are TRBV24-1 and TRBJ1-5; perhaps TRBD1 as D (5 bases). V was shortened by 3 bases and J by 3 bases, with 11 bases between the two germline ends. The germline V gene encodes CDR1 KGHDR and CDR2 SFDVKD. The CDR3 runs 15 residues. As DNA, the CDR3 is TGTGCCACCAGTGATACCGGGGGGGTCAATCAGCCCCAGCATTTT. It translates to CATSDTGGVNQPQHF.

The chain uses TRBV18 and TRBJ1-2; no reliable D call. This CDR3 is 16 amino acids long. Trimming pared 0 bases from V and 4 bases from J, leaving 15 bases between. CDR1 and CDR2 (germline): KGHSH, LQKENI. The CDR3 DNA reads as TGTGCCAGCTCACCACCGGAACGGACGTCTGGCTATGGCTACACCTTC. Its protein is CASSPPERTSGYGYTF.

The V gene is TRBV30, the J gene TRBJ1-6; D is unresolved. CDR1 and CDR2 from the germline V gene are GTSNPN and SVGIG (reference sequence). The CDR3 has 16 amino acids. With 0 bases removed from V and 10 bases from J, the gap between germline ends came to 19 bases. This chain's CDR3 is CAWSVLPPGGGSPLHF. The CDR3, as DNA: TGTGCCTGGAGTGTTCTACCCCCGGGTGGAGGCTCACCCCTCCACTTT.

The rearrangement joins TRBV28 to TRBJ1-1; D remains ambiguous. The CDR3 extends over 13 amino acids. The V end was cut by 3 bases, the J end by 8 bases, with 13 bases between. Germline CDR1 reads MDHEN; CDR2 reads SYDVKM. The CDR3 protein is CASSFRANREAFF. The CDR3 nucleotides are TGTGCCAGCAGTTTTCGAGCCAATAGAGAAGCTTTCTTT.

This clone has only one observation. V is TRBV28 and J is TRBJ2-3; D is unresolved. The germline CDR1 and CDR2 sequences are MDHEN and SYDVKM. This CDR3 has 18 amino acids. V was pared by 3 bases and J by 0 bases, with 19 bases between. The CDR3 DNA reads as TGTGCCAGCAGTTTTAGAAGAAGAGGTGAGACTAGCACAGATACGCAGTATTTT. Its translation: CASSFRRRGETSTDTQYF. Filled out from reference TRBV28 and TRBJ2-3, the complete variable domain reads DVKVTQSSRYLVKRTGEKVFLECVQDMDHENMFWYRQDPGLGLRLIYFSYDVKMKEKGDIPEGYSVSREKKERFSLILESASTNQTSMYLCASSFRRRGETSTDTQYFGPGTRLTVL.

CDR3 DNA: TGCAGTGCTAGTAAAGCGGGGGTGTTCGAGCAGTACTTC. This encodes CSASKAGVFEQYF. The V gene is TRBV20-1, the J gene TRBJ2-7; 8 nucleotides align to TRBD2. CDR1 and CDR2 from the germline V gene are DFQATT and SNEGSKA (reference sequence). The CDR3 spans 13 residues. V dropped 3 bases and J dropped 6; count of bases not matched to a gene: 7.

The rearrangement uses TRBV2 and TRBJ1-4, with 8 bases lining up with TRBD1. In germline, CDR1 is SNHLY, CDR2 FYNNEI. This CDR3 region has 15 residues. With V trimmed by 8 bases and J by 5 bases, 10 bases remained unmatched. DNA for the CDR3: TGTGCCAGCCACTATTTCCCAGGGGGCAATGAAAAACTGTTTTTT. Encoded protein: CASHYFPGGNEKLFF. The whole variable domain, filled in from reference TRBV2 and TRBJ1-4, reads EPEVTQTPSHQVTQMGQEVILRCVPISNHLYFYWYRQILGQKVEFLVSFYNNEISEKSEIFDDQFSVERPDGSNFTLKIRSTKLEDSAMYFCASHYFPGGNEKLFFGSGTQLSVL.

The chain recombines TRBV1 with TRBJ1-5. TRBV1 is a listed pseudogene. CDR3 length: 17 amino acids. The CDR3 nucleotides are TGCACCAGCAGCCTCTCAGGGACGGTCTATAGCAATCAGCCCCAGCATTTT. This sequence encodes CTSSLSGTVYSNQPQHF.

This sequence joins TRBV29-1 and TRBJ2-1, with 12 bases lining up with TRBD1. The CDR3 sequence is 15 residues long. Germline CDR1 SQVTM, CDR2 ANQGSEA. V shed 4 bases, J shed 10 bases, and the junction held 11 bases outside the gene matches. The CDR3 protein is CSVVRGDRGLIEQFF. In DNA, the CDR3 is TGCAGCGTTGTGCGGGGGGACAGGGGGCTGATCGAGCAGTTCTTC.

V usage is TRBV6-4 and J usage is TRBJ1-1; D ambiguous. The CDR3 sequence is 13 residues long. CDR1 MRHNA and CDR2 SNTAGT come from the germline V gene. The V and J ends lost 5 bases and 2 bases respectively, with 9 bases between them. Written as DNA, the CDR3 is TGTGCCAGCAGTAACAGCATTAACACTGAAGCTTTCTTT. Encoded protein: CASSNSINTEAFF.

The chain combines TRBV19 with TRBJ2-1; TRBD2 aligns across 8 bases. CDR1 is LNHDA, CDR2 SQIVND, per germline (reference sequence). V shed 3 bases and J 5 bases; nucleotides not matched to a gene: 6. The CDR3 runs to 15 residues. The CDR3 is CASSIATSVDNEQFF. The CDR3 DNA follows: TGTGCCAGTAGTATCGCGACTAGCGTGGACAATGAGCAGTTCTTC.

This sequence joins TRBV5-1 and TRBJ1-4, with D uncertain. The CDR3 is 15 amino acids. The ends were cut back, 0 bases at V and 7 bases at J, with 13 bases in the middle. The germline CDR1 and CDR2 sequences are SGHRS and YFSETQ. This CDR3 reads CASSLEQPGSEKLFF. CDR3 DNA: TGCGCCAGCAGCTTGGAACAACCTGGGAGTGAAAAACTGTTTTTT.

J is TRBJ1-5 and V is TRBV12-3 or TRBV12-4; possibly TRBD1 for D (5 bases). Deletions cut 6 bases from V and 2 bases from J, with 8 bases between. This CDR3 spans 13 amino acids. CDR3 protein: CASRMGGNQPQHF. For the CDR3, the DNA is TGTGCCAGCAGGATGGGGGGCAATCAGCCCCAGCATTTT.

The J gene is TRBJ2-3, the V gene TRBV4-2, with unresolved D. This CDR3 contains 13 residues. Germline V lookup: CDR1 LGHNA, CDR2 YNFKEQ. The V gene lost 5 bases and the J gene lost 4 bases, with 10 bases spanning the gap. CDR3 amino acids: CASSAEWSDTQYF. The CDR3 DNA sequence: TGTGCCAGCAGCGCCGAATGGTCAGATACGCAGTATTTT.

This sequence joins TRBV25-1 and TRBJ1-4, with D maybe TRBD1 (5 bases). Looked up from germline, CDR1 is MGHDK and CDR2 is SYGVNS. The CDR3 extends over 16 amino acids. Trimming pared 0 bases from V and 4 bases from J, leaving 12 bases between. CDR3 in DNA: TGTGCCAGCAGTGAATATGGGGGACGGGGTAATGAAAAACTGTTTTTT. As protein: CASSEYGGRGNEKLFF.

The CDR3 bases are TGCGCCAGCAGCTTGGGGGGAGATGGCGAGCAGTACTTC. Its protein is CASSLGGDGEQYF. The rearrangement links TRBV5-1 to TRBJ2-7, with a weak D call TRBD2 (5 bases). The CDR3 extends over 13 amino acids. Between the trimmed V and J ends, which lost 0 bases and 6 bases, there was a span of 10 bases. Germline values: CDR1 SGHRS, CDR2 YFSETQ.

The gene calls are TRBV10-3 and TRBJ1-2, with 9 bases aligning to TRBD1. Germline CDR1 reads ENHRY; CDR2 reads SYGVKD. There are 16 residues in the CDR3. V shed 4 bases, J shed 0 bases, and the junction held 6 bases outside the gene matches. The CDR3 DNA sequence: TGTGCCATCAGTGGTTCACAGGGGGCCCCTAACTATGGCTACACCTTC. Protein: CAISGSQGAPNYGYTF.

This chain links TRBV27 with TRBJ1-5; 11 positions match TRBD1. V lost 4 bases, J lost 0 bases, and 20 bases stayed unmatched. There are 22 residues in the CDR3. Germline loops: CDR1 MNHEY, CDR2 SMNVEV (reference sequence). Here the CDR3 reads CASSSTLLRDRGSPYSNQPQHF. DNA of the CDR3: TGTGCCAGCAGTTCCACCTTACTCCGGGACAGGGGGAGCCCTTATAGCAATCAGCCCCAGCATTTT.

The chain combines TRBV2 with TRBJ2-1, with 12 bases that match TRBD2. The CDR3 sequence is 17 residues long. Germline V lookup: CDR1 SNHLY, CDR2 FYNNEI. V gave up 7 bases and J gave up 4 bases; unmatched junction bases: 11. For the CDR3, the DNA is TGTGCCAGCAAAGGGGAGATAACTAGCGGGGGGTACAATGAGCAGTTCTTC. It encodes CASKGEITSGGYNEQFF.

CDR3 region: CASSLTSRTAKNIQYF. CDR3 nucleotide sequence: TGTGCCAGCAGCTTGACATCTCGGACAGCCAAAAACATTCAGTACTTC. The genes are TRBV5-6 and TRBJ2-4, with D unclear. The V end lost 1 base, the J end lost 0 bases, and 11 bases lay between the germline ends. The germline V gene encodes CDR1 SGHDT and CDR2 YYEEEE. This CDR3 region has 16 residues.

The V gene is TRBV11-2, the J gene TRBJ1-2, with 7 bases identical to TRBD1. V shed 5 bases, J shed 3 bases, and the junction held 9 bases outside the gene matches. The V gene's germline CDR1 is SGHAT and CDR2 FQNNGV. The CDR3 extends over 15 amino acids. The CDR3 here is CASSQGDSFYYGYTF. CDR3 nucleotide sequence: TGTGCCAGCAGCCAAGGGGACAGCTTCTACTATGGCTACACCTTC.